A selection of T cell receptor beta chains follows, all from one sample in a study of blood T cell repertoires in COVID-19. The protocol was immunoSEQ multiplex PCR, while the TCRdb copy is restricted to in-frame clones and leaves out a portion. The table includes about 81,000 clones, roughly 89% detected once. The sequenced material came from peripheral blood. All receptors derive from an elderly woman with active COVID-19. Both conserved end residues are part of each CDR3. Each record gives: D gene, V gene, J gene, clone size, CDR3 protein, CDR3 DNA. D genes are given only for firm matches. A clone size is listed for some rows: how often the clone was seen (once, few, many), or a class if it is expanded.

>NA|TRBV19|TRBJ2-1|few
CASSIGPTSYNEQFF
TGTGCCAGTAGTATAGGGCCAACCTCCTACAATGAGCAGTTCTTC
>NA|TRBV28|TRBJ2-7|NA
CASSPSEAAYEQYF
TGTGCCAGCAGCCCCTCCGAGGCCGCCTACGAGCAGTACTTC
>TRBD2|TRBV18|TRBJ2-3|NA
CASSPSSGRADTQYF
TGTGCCAGCTCACCATCTAGCGGGAGGGCAGATACGCAGTATTTT
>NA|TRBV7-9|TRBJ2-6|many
CASSYQDSQSSGANVLTF
TGTGCCAGCAGCTACCAGGACAGTCAAAGCTCTGGGGCCAACGTCCTGACTTTC
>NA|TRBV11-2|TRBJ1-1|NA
CASSSSSGGTEAFF
TGTGCCAGCAGCTCTAGTAGCGGGGGCACTGAAGCTTTCTTT
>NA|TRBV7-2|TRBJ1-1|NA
CASSLARPNTEAFF
TGTGCCAGCAGCTTAGCCAGGCCGAACACTGAAGCTTTCTTT
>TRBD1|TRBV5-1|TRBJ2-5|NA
CASSQGQMNKETQYF
TGCGCCAGCAGTCAGGGACAGATGAATAAAGAGACCCAGTACTTC
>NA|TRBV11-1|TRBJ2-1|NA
CASEQDSYNEQFF
TGTGCCAGCGAGCAGGATTCCTACAATGAGCAGTTCTTC
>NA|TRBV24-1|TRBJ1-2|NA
CATSDPNGGGYGYTF
TGTGCCACCAGTGACCCGAATGGTGGGGGGTATGGCTACACCTTC
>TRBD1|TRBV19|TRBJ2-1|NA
CASSIEGQGYNEQFF
TGTGCCAGTAGTATCGAGGGACAGGGTTACAATGAGCAGTTCTTC
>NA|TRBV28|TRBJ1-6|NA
CASSLSSWPDSPLHF
TGTGCCAGCAGTTTATCCAGTTGGCCTGATTCACCCCTCCACTTT
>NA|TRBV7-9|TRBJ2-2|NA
CASSYPSSANTGELFF
TGTGCCAGCAGCTACCCTTCGAGCGCGAACACCGGGGAGCTGTTTTTT
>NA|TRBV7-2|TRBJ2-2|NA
CASRKGPGQLTGELFF
TGTGCCAGCAGGAAGGGACCGGGACAACTCACCGGGGAGCTGTTTTTT
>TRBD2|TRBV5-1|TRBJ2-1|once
CASSTPTSGSVDEQFF
TGCGCCAGCAGCACCCCAACTAGCGGGAGTGTCGATGAGCAGTTCTTC
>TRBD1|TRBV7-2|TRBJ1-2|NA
CASSLSGTGKGGYTF
TGTGCCAGCAGCTTATCCGGGACAGGGAAGGGCGGCTACACCTTC
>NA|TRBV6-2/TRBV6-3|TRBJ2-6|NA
CASSYRFGAGESGANVLTF
TGTGCCAGCAGTTACCGGTTTGGGGCAGGGGAAAGTGGGGCCAACGTCCTGACTTTC
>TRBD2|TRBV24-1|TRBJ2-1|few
CATSDSTSGSLNEQFF
TGTGCCACCAGTGATTCCACTAGCGGGAGTCTCAATGAGCAGTTCTTC
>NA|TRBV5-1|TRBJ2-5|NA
CASSIQRAAVQETQYF
TGCGCCAGCAGCATCCAACGAGCGGCCGTCCAAGAGACCCAGTACTTC
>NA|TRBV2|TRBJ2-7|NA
CASSFSGNPHEQYF
TGTGCCAGCAGTTTTTCAGGGAACCCCCACGAGCAGTACTTC
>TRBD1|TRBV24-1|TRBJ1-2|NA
CATSDPYGQGDGYTF
TGTGCCACCAGTGACCCGTATGGACAGGGAGATGGCTACACCTTC
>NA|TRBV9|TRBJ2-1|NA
CASSVGGFYNEQFF
TGTGCCAGCAGCGTTGGCGGTTTCTACAATGAGCAGTTCTTC
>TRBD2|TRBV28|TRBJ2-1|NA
CASREAGNYNEQFF
TGTGCCAGCAGGGAAGCGGGGAACTACAATGAGCAGTTCTTC
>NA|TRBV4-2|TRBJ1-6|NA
CASSLEIGSYNSPLHF
TGTGCCAGCAGCCTCGAAATCGGCTCCTATAATTCACCCCTCCACTTT
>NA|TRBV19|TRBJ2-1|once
CASSRFPDREQFF
TGTGCCAGTAGTCGCTTCCCGGACAGAGAGCAGTTCTTC
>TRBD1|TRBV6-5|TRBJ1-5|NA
CASRRRDRKHF
TGTGCCAGCAGGAGGAGGGACAGGAAGCATTTT
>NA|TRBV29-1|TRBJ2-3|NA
CSVGPSTGGIADTQYF
TGCAGCGTTGGACCATCAACTGGAGGCATCGCAGATACGCAGTATTTT
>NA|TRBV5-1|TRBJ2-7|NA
CASSLEGLREQYF
TGCGCCAGCAGCTTGGAGGGGTTGAGGGAGCAGTACTTC
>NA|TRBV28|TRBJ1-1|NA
CASSSGSTSGNTEAFF
TGTGCCAGCAGTTCCGGGAGCACATCCGGGAACACTGAAGCTTTCTTT
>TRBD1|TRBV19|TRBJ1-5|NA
CASSIGQARAGYQPQHF
TGTGCCAGTAGTATTGGACAGGCCCGAGCCGGGTATCAGCCCCAGCATTTT
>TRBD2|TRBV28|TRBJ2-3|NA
CASSPPVRWTSGRPTDTQYF
TGTGCCAGCAGTCCACCCGTTCGATGGACTAGCGGGAGACCCACAGATACGCAGTATTTT
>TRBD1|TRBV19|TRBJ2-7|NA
CASSDPGTGSSYEQYF
TGTGCCAGTAGTGACCCCGGGACAGGTTCCTCCTACGAGCAGTACTTC
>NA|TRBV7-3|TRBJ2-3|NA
CASSPRGTSSTDTQYF
TGTGCCAGCAGCCCAAGAGGCACTAGCAGCACAGATACGCAGTATTTT
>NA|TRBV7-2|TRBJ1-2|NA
CASSLGAGYGYTF
TGTGCCAGCAGCTTAGGTGCGGGCTATGGCTACACCTTC
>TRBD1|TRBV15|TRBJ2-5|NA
CATSFDRAQETQYF
TGTGCCACCAGCTTTGACAGGGCACAAGAGACCCAGTACTTC
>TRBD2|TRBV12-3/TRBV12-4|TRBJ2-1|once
CASSLRAGVEQFF
TGTGCCAGCAGTTTGCGAGCGGGAGTTGAGCAGTTCTTC
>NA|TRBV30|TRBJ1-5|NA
CAWSRTGNQPQHF
TGTGCCTGGAGTCGGACAGGCAATCAGCCCCAGCATTTT
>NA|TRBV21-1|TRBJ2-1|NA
CASSKRSSGRTLQTEQFF
TGTGCCAGCAGCAAAAGGTCTAGCGGGAGGACACTACAAACTGAGCAGTTCTTC
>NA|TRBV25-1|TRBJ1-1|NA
CASSEWQEGHEAFF
TGTGCCAGCAGTGAATGGCAGGAGGGGCATGAAGCTTTCTTT
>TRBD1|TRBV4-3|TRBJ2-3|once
CASSLTTRTGGVTDTQYF
TGCGCCAGCAGCCTAACAACTAGGACAGGGGGTGTCACAGATACGCAGTATTTT
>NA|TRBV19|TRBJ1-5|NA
CASSIAGSGLRAGQPQHF
TGTGCCAGTAGTATAGCCGGCTCAGGGCTTCGGGCTGGTCAGCCCCAGCATTTT
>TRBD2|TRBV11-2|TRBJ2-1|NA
CASSPGLAGAFEQFF
TGTGCCAGCAGCCCGGGACTAGCGGGAGCCTTTGAGCAGTTCTTC
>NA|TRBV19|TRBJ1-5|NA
CASIPGGIGNQPQHF
TGTGCCAGTATCCCGGGGGGCATAGGAAATCAGCCCCAGCATTTT
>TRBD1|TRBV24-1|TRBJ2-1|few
CATSDRDRASSYNEQFF
TGTGCCACCAGTGATCGGGACAGGGCGAGCTCCTACAATGAGCAGTTCTTC
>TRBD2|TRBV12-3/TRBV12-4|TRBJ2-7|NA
CASSWNSGGEQYF
TGTGCCAGCAGTTGGAATAGCGGGGGGGAGCAGTACTTC
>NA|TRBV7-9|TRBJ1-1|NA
CALGGGGTEAFF
TGTGCCCTTGGCGGGGGTGGGACTGAAGCTTTCTTT
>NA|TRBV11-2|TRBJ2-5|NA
CASSFDFQETQYF
TGTGCCAGCAGCTTCGACTTCCAAGAGACCCAGTACTTC
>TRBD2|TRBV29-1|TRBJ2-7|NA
CSVIRTSGTYEQYF
TGCAGCGTGATCCGGACTAGCGGGACCTACGAGCAGTACTTC